This TCR beta chain came from a study of blood T cell repertoires in COVID-19. Authors' processing steps: For nucleated cells, counts were estimated from reference gene primer amplification. The data were produced by immunoSEQ multiplex PCR, yet TCRdb's version contains in-frame clones alone and is incomplete. The V and J calls and clone size are taken from that table; D and trimming were inferred from the DNA. The repertoire holds 250,000 to 300,000 clones, about 90% seen once, with roughly 1.6% in the top ten. The CDR3 runs 15 residues. V was clipped by 4 bases and J by 1 base; unmatched bases: 7. Germline assignment: CDR1 SGHDT and CDR2 YYEEEE.

The sample taken for sequencing was peripheral blood. This TCR was sampled from a woman aged 40-49 years who had recovered from COVID-19. The V and J genes are TRBV5-6 and TRBJ2-7, with 8 bases identical to TRBD1. CDR3 DNA sequence: TGTGCCAGCAGCCTTGGACAGGGTATTTCCTACGAGCAGTACTTC. It encodes CASSLGQGISYEQYF.